The rows below give T cell receptor beta chains drawn from one sample of a study of graft-versus-host responses after intestinal transplantation. Their antigens are not known. Libraries were prepared by immunoSEQ multiplex PCR; TCRdb keeps only in-frame clonotypes and omits some of them. The table includes approximately 75,000 clones, approximately 93% detected once. Sequences were derived from unstimulated CD8+ T cells sorted from spleen or lymph node cells, sampled before intestinal transplant. The origin of the receptors is a human donor who received an intestinal transplant. Each CDR3 is given with its conserved first and last residue.

CDR3	length	V	J
CASSQGPKIEAFF	13	TRBV4-1	TRBJ1-1
CASSWTSTGELFF	13	TRBV6-6	TRBJ2-2
CASSLRPSGMNYEQYF	16	TRBV5-4	NA
CASSEGSDYNEQFF	14	TRBV7-9	TRBJ2-1
CASSRGRGDIHGYTF	15	TRBV19	TRBJ1-2
CSAKDRVHYGYTF	13	TRBV29-1	TRBJ1-2
CASSLGGLADKGEQFF	16	TRBV5-1	TRBJ2-1
CSVEGQGNYNEQFF	14	TRBV29-1	TRBJ2-1
CASSDNSYEQYF	12	TRBV2	TRBJ2-7
CASSLPRGEQYF	12	TRBV27	TRBJ2-7
CASRPWPRFDTQYF	14	TRBV27	TRBJ2-3
CASSLGLTQETQYF	14	TRBV27	TRBJ2-5
CASSRRVAGELFF	13	TRBV19	TRBJ2-2
CASSQDTENIQYF	13	TRBV4-2	TRBJ2-4
CASIPDRGRFHEQYF	15	TRBV5-1	TRBJ2-7
CASSGTSGREYNEQFF	16	TRBV5-1	TRBJ2-1
CASSLEASGSGDEQFF	16	TRBV5-8	TRBJ2-1
CASSGGALAEVSTDTQYF	18	TRBV10-2	TRBJ2-3
CASSLEPGSSEAFF	14	TRBV11-2	TRBJ1-1
CASTKLALGTGANVLTF	17	TRBV11-1	TRBJ2-6
CASSLDSNTEAFF	13	TRBV28	TRBJ1-1
CASSLSTSPLHEQFF	15	TRBV27	TRBJ2-1
CASSSRQYSGNTIYF	15	TRBV19	TRBJ1-3
CASSGIEAFF	10	TRBV2	TRBJ1-1
CASSPQGASSGANVLTF	17	TRBV27	TRBJ2-6
CASSWEGPAQFF	12	TRBV5-1	TRBJ2-1
CASSFREGQDEQFF	14	TRBV6-1	TRBJ2-1
CATSTSGWNEQYF	13	TRBV6-5	TRBJ2-7
CASSFRQGAGTGELFF	16	TRBV11-1	TRBJ2-2
CAISDPASGSGEQYF	15	TRBV10-3	TRBJ2-7
CASSSSPGGEYEQYF	15	TRBV27	TRBJ2-7
CASSVADATNEKLFF	15	TRBV9	TRBJ1-4
CASSPGQGRTQYF	13	TRBV5-1	TRBJ2-5
CASSPGTGNYGYTF	14	TRBV6-1	TRBJ1-2
CASSYFGQGREKLFF	15	TRBV6-6	TRBJ1-4
CSVDGSCVDTEAFF	14	TRBV29-1	TRBJ1-1
CASSLDTGELFF	12	TRBV5-4	TRBJ2-2
CASSLSGNNEQFF	13	TRBV27	TRBJ2-1
CASSSGTDTEAFF	13	TRBV5-6	TRBJ1-1
CATSRDPMGQYSNQPQHF	18	TRBV15	TRBJ1-5
CASREGEDSPSNQPQHF	17	TRBV2	TRBJ1-5
CASSYLNTGELFF	13	TRBV27	TRBJ2-2
CASSPPLFSGSGDTQYF	17	TRBV5-8	TRBJ2-3
CASSWTGGEETQYF	14	TRBV5-1	TRBJ2-5
CASSVGEGRPNTGELFF	17	TRBV9	TRBJ2-2
CASSPVDREEAFF	13	TRBV6-5	TRBJ1-1
CASSFVWGLGYGYTF	15	TRBV27	TRBJ1-2
CASSLGHTQYF	11	TRBV27	TRBJ2-3
CASSEDGGKGFNEKLFF	17	TRBV6-1	TRBJ1-4
CASSGRQGADEQYF	14	TRBV2	TRBJ2-7
CASSPPPEQVDYGYTF	16	TRBV7-9	TRBJ1-2
CASSVGQGSYEQYF	14	TRBV10-1	TRBJ2-7
CASSVDFGTGLTGELFF	17	TRBV9	TRBJ2-2
CASSLGPTEAFF	12	TRBV5-6	TRBJ1-1
CAWSPLYNGVIYF	13	TRBV30	TRBJ1-3
CASSFAGLYYEQYF	14	TRBV27	TRBJ2-7
CASSPVRATDEQFF	14	TRBV6-5	TRBJ2-1
CASSPLGQGEEDEKLFF	17	TRBV4-1	TRBJ1-4
CASSPPVPPSGQETQYF	17	TRBV28	TRBJ2-5
CASSLFWTGLYGYTF	15	TRBV4-2	TRBJ1-2